This T cell receptor beta chain was identified in a study of a mutant IDH1 vaccine in newly diagnosed glioma (dated by TCRdb to about 2021). With regard to the full study: Patients received eight vaccinations in weeks 1, 3, 5, 7, 11, 15, 19 and 23, corresponding to visits V03 through V10. Vaccination started 4-6 weeks after radiotherapy alone, or was given together with temozolomide cycles in the groups whose treatment included chemotherapy. Of the roughly 33 treated patients, 62.5% were male and roughly 38% were female, and a mean age of approximately 40 years was recorded. Prior to enrollment, standard therapy consisting of radiotherapy alone, temozolomide alone, or radiochemotherapy with temozolomide had been administered to patients, with the combination being received by most patients. Peripheral blood was collected at six visits: V03 (baseline), V05, V07, V10, V12 and V13. Longitudinal TCRB deep sequencing was performed for about 25 treated patients wherever samples were available for exploratory analyses.

To note about this clone: The target of this receptor is not known. The record has no base qualities; no much larger clone is one base away.

The intended sense of this specimen's time point label: week 23, last vaccination. A 20-mer mutant IDH1 peptide at 300 micrograms in Montanide made up each vaccine dose, which was injected subcutaneously together with topical imiquimod. All donors had newly diagnosed IDH1-mutant astrocytomas of WHO grade 3 or 4 that showed loss of nuclear ATRX. The samples were drawn from NOA16, a multicentre, single-arm, open-label phase I trial in Germany that tested a mutant IDH1 peptide vaccine in humans for the first time. The DNeasy Blood and Tissue Kit was used to extract genomic DNA from EDTA blood for TCRB sequencing. Relative to germline, V is 6 bases shorter and J is 7 bases shorter, with 16 bases between their ends. CDR1 and CDR2, per the germline V gene, are SGDLS and YYNGEE. Spanning cysteine to phenylalanine, the CDR3 consists of 14 amino acids. This entry keeps only the CDR3 DNA: 42 bases, framed from base 1.

Receptor amplification or capture employed the immunoSEQ multiplex PCR assay. Rearranged TCR beta chain sequences were amplified using the hsTCRB Kit according to the manufacturer's protocol. An Illumina MiSeq was used to sequence the TCRB libraries. For the original study's pipeline: The proprietary platform of the kit vendor was used for demultiplexing, trimming and gene mapping. Sourced from immuneACCESS, this table was stored by TCRdb with only in-frame sequences that have V and J called. A share of the clones is absent; for the studies checked, an unresolved V gene accounts for under half, and the remainder has no known explanation. V and J calls and clone size are copied from that table; D and trimming were computed from the DNA. Recorded for this sample are roughly 28,000 clones; over 80% of them occurred a single time. Clones ranked in the top ten supply around 8% of the sample. Study-wide findings and limitations: Vaccine-induced immune responses across multiple MHC alleles were detected in about 92% of patients. It was noted by the authors that analyses of patient blood samples could not be reproduced owing to sample limitations. Selection of PBMC samples for TCRB deep sequencing was based on availability. Changes in the top peripheral T cell clonotypes picked up by TCRB sequencing did not appear to be linked to pseudoprogression.

The input for sequencing was PBMCs, taken from a glioma patient whose treatment included an IDH1 peptide vaccine. The TCR originated in a woman aged 18-29 years with glioma. The chain employs TRBV9 and TRBJ2-2; no D gene can be assigned with confidence. Here the CDR3 is given as CASTRRRGDGELFF. The bases read TGTGCCAGCACTCGACGGAGAGGTGACGGGGAGCTGTTTTTT.